Listed below are T cell receptor beta chains from one sample, sequenced in a study of blood T cells in healthy people across ages. TCRdb processed the 5' RACE reads anew with MiXCR; each CDR3 protein has one entry. The profile shows hundreds of thousands of distinct CDR3 sequences, less than 30% of them singletons. The specimen sequenced was blood. These receptors were taken from a woman in her seventies in good health. CDR3s include the opening cysteine and the closing phenylalanine or tryptophan. Fields, in order: V gene, J gene, clone size, D gene, CDR3 protein, CDR3 DNA. The D gene is left open where the match is weak. Only part of the rows carry a size: once, few, many, or a class if the clone is expanded.

>TRBV6-1|TRBJ2-3|.|TRBD1
CASKTLQGASTDTQYF
TGTGCCAGCAAAACCTTACAGGGGGCAAGCACAGATACGCAGTATTTT
>TRBV3-1|TRBJ2-7|few|.
CASSPGAGGAYEQYF
TGTGCCAGCAGCCCTGGGGCTGGAGGAGCCTACGAGCAGTACTTC
>TRBV25-1|TRBJ2-3|.|.
CASSDGGNLADTQYF
TGTGCCAGCAGTGACGGCGGGAATTTAGCGGATACGCAGTATTTT
>TRBV12-3/TRBV12-4|TRBJ1-2|few|TRBD1
CASSTGQGYGYTF
TGTGCCAGCAGCACGGGACAGGGATATGGCTACACCTTC
>TRBV7-2|TRBJ2-7|.|TRBD1
CASSKGQFYEQYF
TGTGCCAGCAGCAAGGGACAGTTCTACGAGCAGTACTTC
>TRBV11-2|TRBJ1-2|.|.
CASSGSTYGYTF
TGTGCCAGCAGCGGGTCGACCTATGGCTACACCTTC
>TRBV29-1|TRBJ2-1|few|TRBD2
CSVKGTSGRLNEQFF
TGCAGCGTTAAGGGGACTAGCGGGAGGTTAAATGAGCAGTTCTTC
>TRBV19|TRBJ2-2|.|.
CASSPWTDASTGELFF
TGTGCCAGTAGTCCCTGGACGGACGCGAGCACCGGGGAGCTGTTTTTT
>TRBV12-3/TRBV12-4|TRBJ1-1|once|.
CASLSNTEAFF
TGTGCCAGCCTTTCCAACACTGAAGCTTTCTTT
>TRBV5-1|TRBJ2-3|.|.
CASSPGLYTDTQYF
TGCGCCAGCAGCCCGGGACTCTACACAGATACGCAGTATTTT
>TRBV28|TRBJ2-1|.|.
CASTPPRDYNEQFF
TGTGCCAGCACCCCACCTAGGGATTACAATGAGCAGTTCTTC
>TRBV3-1|TRBJ2-5|few|.
CASSGTPETQYF
TGTGCCAGCAGCGGGACTCCAGAGACCCAGTACTTC
>TRBV12-3/TRBV12-4|TRBJ1-4|.|.
CASTRRDEKLFF
TGTGCCAGCACCCGGCGGGATGAAAAACTGTTTTTT
>TRBV20-1|TRBJ2-3|.|TRBD2
CSGYAGGGADTQYF
TGCAGTGGATATGCGGGAGGGGGGGCAGATACGCAGTATTTT
>TRBV29-1|TRBJ2-1|.|TRBD2
CSVSSGRVRDEQFF
TGCAGCGTTTCTAGCGGGAGGGTCAGGGATGAGCAGTTCTTC
>TRBV6-2/TRBV6-3|TRBJ1-6|.|.
CACTGIRETPLHF
TGTGCCTGCACCGGGATCCGGGAAACACCCCTCCACTTT
>TRBV20-1|TRBJ1-6|.|.
CSASTLSTLHF
TGCAGTGCATCGACACTTTCCACCCTCCACTTT
>TRBV7-9|TRBJ1-2|few|.
CASSRQTNNCGYTF
TGTGCCAGCAGCCGACAGACTAATAACTGTGGCTACACCTTC
>TRBV2|TRBJ2-7|few|.
CASSLRRDSEQYF
TGTGCCAGCAGTCTACGGCGGGACTCGGAGCAGTACTTC
>TRBV28|TRBJ2-1|few|.
CASSPPRNEQFF
TGTGCCAGCAGCCCTCCTCGGAATGAGCAGTTCTTC
>TRBV12-3/TRBV12-4|TRBJ1-2|few|.
CASSLTGGEGYGYTF
TGTGCCAGCAGTTTGACAGGAGGGGAAGGCTATGGCTACACCTTC
>TRBV27|TRBJ1-2|few|TRBD1
CASSPTRTGAAYGYTF
TGTGCCAGCAGTCCTACCCGGACAGGAGCGGCCTATGGCTACACCTTC
>TRBV20-1|TRBJ2-5|.|.
CSARVGSSGETQYF
TGCAGTGCTAGAGTCGGGTCGTCTGGGGAGACCCAGTACTTC